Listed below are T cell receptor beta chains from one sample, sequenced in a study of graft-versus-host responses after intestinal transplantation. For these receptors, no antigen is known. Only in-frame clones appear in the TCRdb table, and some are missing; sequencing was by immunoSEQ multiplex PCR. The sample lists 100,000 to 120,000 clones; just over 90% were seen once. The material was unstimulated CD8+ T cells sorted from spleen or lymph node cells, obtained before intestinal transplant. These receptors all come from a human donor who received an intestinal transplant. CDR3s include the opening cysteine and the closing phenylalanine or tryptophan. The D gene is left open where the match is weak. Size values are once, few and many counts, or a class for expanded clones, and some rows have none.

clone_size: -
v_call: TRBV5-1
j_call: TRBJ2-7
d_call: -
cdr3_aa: CASSLNYYEQYF
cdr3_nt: TGCGCCAGCAGCTTGAACTACTACGAGCAGTACTTC

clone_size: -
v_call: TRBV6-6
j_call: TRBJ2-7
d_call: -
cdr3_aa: CASSRDAYEQYF
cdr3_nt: TGTGCCAGCAGTAGGGACGCCTACGAGCAGTACTTC

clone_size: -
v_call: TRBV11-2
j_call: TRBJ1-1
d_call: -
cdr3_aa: CASSVQGAEAFF
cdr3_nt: TGTGCCAGCAGCGTACAGGGAGCTGAAGCTTTCTTT

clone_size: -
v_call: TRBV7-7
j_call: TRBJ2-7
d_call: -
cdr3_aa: CASSLSEGSYEQYF
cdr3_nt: TGTGCTAGCAGCTTATCGGAGGGCTCCTACGAGCAGTACTTC

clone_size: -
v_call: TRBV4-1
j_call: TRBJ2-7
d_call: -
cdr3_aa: CASSQEGLHYEQYF
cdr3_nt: TGCGCCAGCAGCCAAGAAGGACTCCACTACGAGCAGTACTTC

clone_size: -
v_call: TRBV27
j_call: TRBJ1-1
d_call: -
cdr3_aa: CASSLWGNTEAFF
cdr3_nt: TGTGCCAGCAGTTTGTGGGGGAACACTGAAGCTTTCTTT

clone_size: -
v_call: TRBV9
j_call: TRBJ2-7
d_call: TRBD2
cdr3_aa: CASSVSGMGGEQYF
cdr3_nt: TGTGCCAGCAGCGTGAGCGGGATGGGTGGCGAGCAGTACTTC

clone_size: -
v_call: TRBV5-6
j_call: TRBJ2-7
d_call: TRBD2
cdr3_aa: CASSYPRGRFSIEQYF
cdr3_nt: TGTGCCAGCAGCTACCCTCGCGGGAGGTTTAGTATCGAGCAGTACTTC

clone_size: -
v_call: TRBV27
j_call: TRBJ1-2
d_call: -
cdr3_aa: CASSLMAHNYGYTF
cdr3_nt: TGTGCCAGCAGTTTAATGGCCCACAACTATGGCTACACCTTC

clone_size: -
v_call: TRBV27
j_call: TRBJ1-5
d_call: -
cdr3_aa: CASSSNGNQPQHF
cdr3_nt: TGTGCCAGCAGTTCAAACGGTAATCAGCCCCAGCATTTT

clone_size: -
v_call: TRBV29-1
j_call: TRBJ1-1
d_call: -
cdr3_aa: CSVEEGMNTEAFF
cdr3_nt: TGCAGCGTTGAGGAGGGCATGAACACTGAAGCTTTCTTT

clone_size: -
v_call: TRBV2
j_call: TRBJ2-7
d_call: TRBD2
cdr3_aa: CASRSLAGGAENYEQYF
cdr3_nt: TGTGCCAGCAGGAGCCTAGCGGGAGGGGCGGAAAATTACGAGCAGTACTTC

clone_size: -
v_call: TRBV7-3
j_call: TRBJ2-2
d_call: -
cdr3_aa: CASSLNTGELFF
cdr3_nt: TGTGCCAGCAGCTTAAACACCGGGGAGCTGTTTTTT

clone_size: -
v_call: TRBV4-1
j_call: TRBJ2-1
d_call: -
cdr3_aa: CASSQGGNEQFF
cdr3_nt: TGCGCCAGCAGCCAAGGGGGCAATGAGCAGTTCTTC

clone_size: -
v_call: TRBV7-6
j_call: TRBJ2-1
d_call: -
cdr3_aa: CASSLLRPGTYNEQFF
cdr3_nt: TGTGCCAGCAGCTTACTTCGTCCAGGGACCTACAATGAGCAGTTCTTC

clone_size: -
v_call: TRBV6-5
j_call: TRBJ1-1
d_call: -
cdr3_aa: CASSYQSNTEAFF
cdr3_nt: TGTGCCAGCAGTTATCAGTCGAACACTGAAGCTTTCTTT

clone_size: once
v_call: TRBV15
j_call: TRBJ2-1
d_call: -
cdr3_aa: CATSRDTRDQNNEQFF
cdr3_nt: TGTGCCACCAGCAGAGATACGCGGGACCAAAACAATGAGCAGTTCTTC

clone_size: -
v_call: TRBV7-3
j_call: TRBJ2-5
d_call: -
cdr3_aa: CASSLSGTIGETQYF
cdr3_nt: TGTGCCAGCAGCTTAAGCGGGACGATCGGAGAGACCCAGTACTTC

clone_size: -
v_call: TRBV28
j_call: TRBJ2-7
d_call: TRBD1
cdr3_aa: CASSPNRGASSYEQYF
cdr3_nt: TGTGCCAGCAGTCCGAACAGGGGAGCTAGCTCCTACGAGCAGTACTTC

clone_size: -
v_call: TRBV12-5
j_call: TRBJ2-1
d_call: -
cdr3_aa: CASGLPGRNEQFF
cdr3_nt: TGTGCTAGTGGTTTGCCGGGCCGCAATGAGCAGTTCTTC

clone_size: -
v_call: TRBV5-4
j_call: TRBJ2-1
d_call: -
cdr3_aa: CASSFLNEQFF
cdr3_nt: TGTGCCAGCAGCTTTCTTAATGAGCAGTTCTTC

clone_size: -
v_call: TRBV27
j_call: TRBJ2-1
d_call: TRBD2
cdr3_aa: CASSPGRASEQFF
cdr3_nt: TGTGCCAGCAGCCCGGGGAGGGCGAGTGAGCAGTTCTTC

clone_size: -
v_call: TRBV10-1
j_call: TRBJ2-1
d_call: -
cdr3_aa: CASSARGFSYNEQFF
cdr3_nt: TGCGCCAGCAGTGCCCGGGGCTTCTCCTACAATGAGCAGTTCTTC

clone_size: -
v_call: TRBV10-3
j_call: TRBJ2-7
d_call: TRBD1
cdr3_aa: CAIGTAFSYEQYF
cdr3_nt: TGTGCCATCGGGACAGCTTTCTCCTACGAGCAGTACTTC

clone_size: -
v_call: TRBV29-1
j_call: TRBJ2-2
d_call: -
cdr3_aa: CSGLGASGELFF
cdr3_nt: TGCAGCGGCCTGGGGGCTTCCGGGGAGCTGTTTTTT

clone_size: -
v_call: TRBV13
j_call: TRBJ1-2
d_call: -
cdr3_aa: CASSLRQGRPYGYTF
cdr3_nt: TGTGCCAGCAGCTTAAGGCAGGGGAGGCCCTATGGCTACACCTTC

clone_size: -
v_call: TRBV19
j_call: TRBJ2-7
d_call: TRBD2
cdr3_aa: CASRASGRSSYEQYF
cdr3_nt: TGTGCCAGTAGGGCTAGCGGGAGGAGCTCCTACGAGCAGTACTTC

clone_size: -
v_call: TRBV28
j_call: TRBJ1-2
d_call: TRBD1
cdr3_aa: CASSHRGWAYGYTF
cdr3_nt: TGTGCCAGCAGTCACAGGGGTTGGGCCTATGGCTACACCTTC

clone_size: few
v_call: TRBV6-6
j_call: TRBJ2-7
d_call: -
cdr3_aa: CASTISGNSYEQYF
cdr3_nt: TGTGCCAGCACGATAAGCGGTAACTCCTACGAGCAGTACTTC

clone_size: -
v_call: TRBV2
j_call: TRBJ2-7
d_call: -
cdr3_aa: CASSAQKFSYEQYF
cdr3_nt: TGTGCCAGCAGTGCTCAAAAGTTCTCCTACGAGCAGTACTTC

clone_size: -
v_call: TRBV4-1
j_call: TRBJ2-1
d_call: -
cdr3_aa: CASSQDQPGSSYNEQFF
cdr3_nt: TGCGCCAGCAGCCAAGATCAGCCAGGGAGCTCCTACAATGAGCAGTTCTTC

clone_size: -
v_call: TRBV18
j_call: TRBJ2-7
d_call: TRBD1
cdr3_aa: CASSRNRDRAPYEQYF
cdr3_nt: TGTGCCAGCTCTCGCAACCGGGACAGGGCGCCCTACGAGCAGTACTTC

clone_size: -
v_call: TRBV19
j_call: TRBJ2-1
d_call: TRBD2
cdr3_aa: CASSPGLAYNEQFF
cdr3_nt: TGTGCCAGTAGTCCGGGACTAGCGTACAATGAGCAGTTCTTC

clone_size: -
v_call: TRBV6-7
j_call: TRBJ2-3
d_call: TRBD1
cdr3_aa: CASSLRTGNTDTQYF
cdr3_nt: TGTGCCAGCAGTCTTCGGACAGGAAACACAGATACGCAGTATTTT

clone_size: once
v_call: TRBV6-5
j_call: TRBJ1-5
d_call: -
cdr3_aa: CASSYQLQPQHF
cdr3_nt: TGTGCCAGCAGTTACCAGTTACAGCCCCAGCATTTT

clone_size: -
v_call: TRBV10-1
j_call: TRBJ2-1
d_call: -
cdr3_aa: CASSVPRGEQFF
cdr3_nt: TGCGCCAGCAGTGTACCGCGGGGTGAGCAGTTCTTC

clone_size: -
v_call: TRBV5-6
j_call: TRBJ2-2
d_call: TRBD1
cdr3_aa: CASSWGTGGTGELFF
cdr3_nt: TGTGCCAGCAGCTGGGGGACAGGGGGCACTGGGGAGCTGTTTTTT

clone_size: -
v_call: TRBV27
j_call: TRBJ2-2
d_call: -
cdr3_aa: CASRTSTGELFF
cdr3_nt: TGTGCCAGTAGGACGTCAACCGGGGAGCTGTTTTTT

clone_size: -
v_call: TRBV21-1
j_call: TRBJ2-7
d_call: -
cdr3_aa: CASNTRDFLSSYEQYF
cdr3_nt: TGTGCCAGCAACACAAGGGACTTTTTAAGCTCCTACGAGCAGTACTTC

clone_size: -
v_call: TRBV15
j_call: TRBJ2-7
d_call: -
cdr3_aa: CATSSREKVYEQYF
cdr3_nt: TGTGCCACCAGCAGCAGGGAGAAGGTTTACGAGCAGTACTTC

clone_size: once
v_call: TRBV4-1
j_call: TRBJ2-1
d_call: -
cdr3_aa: CASSQLLGGNEQFF
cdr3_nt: TGCGCCAGCAGCCAACTCCTAGGAGGCAATGAGCAGTTCTTC

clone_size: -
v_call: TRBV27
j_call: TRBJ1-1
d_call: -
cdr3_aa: CASRSRVRRTAEAFF
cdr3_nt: TGTGCCAGCAGGTCCCGGGTGCGGCGAACCGCTGAAGCTTTCTTT

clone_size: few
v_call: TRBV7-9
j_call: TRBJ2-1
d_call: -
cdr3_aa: CASSSMDNEQFF
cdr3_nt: TGTGCCAGCAGCTCAATGGACAATGAGCAGTTCTTC

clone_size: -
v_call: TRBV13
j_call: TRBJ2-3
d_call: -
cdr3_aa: CASSPGPGRTDTQYF
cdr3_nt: TGTGCCAGCAGCCCCGGGCCAGGGCGCACAGATACGCAGTATTTT

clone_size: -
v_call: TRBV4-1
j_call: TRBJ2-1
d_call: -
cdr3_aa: CASSPRERGETYNEQFF
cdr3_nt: TGCGCCAGCTCACCCCGCGAAAGGGGGGAAACCTACAATGAGCAGTTCTTC

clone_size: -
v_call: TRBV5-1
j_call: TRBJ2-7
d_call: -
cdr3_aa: CASSLTGPTYEQYF
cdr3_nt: TGCGCCAGCAGCTTGACCGGGCCGACCTACGAGCAGTACTTC

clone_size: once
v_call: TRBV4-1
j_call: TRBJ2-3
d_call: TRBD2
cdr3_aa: CASSGRLAGVGITDTQYF
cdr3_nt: TGCGCCAGCAGCGGGAGACTAGCGGGAGTGGGGATTACAGATACGCAGTATTTT

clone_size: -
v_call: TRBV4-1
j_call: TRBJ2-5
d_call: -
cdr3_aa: CASSQVEGEETQYF
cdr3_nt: TGCGCCAGCAGCCAAGTCGAGGGAGAAGAGACCCAGTACTTC

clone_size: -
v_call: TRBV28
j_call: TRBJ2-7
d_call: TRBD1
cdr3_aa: CAISYRGQAYEQYF
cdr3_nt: TGTGCCATCTCTTACAGGGGGCAGGCCTACGAGCAGTACTTC